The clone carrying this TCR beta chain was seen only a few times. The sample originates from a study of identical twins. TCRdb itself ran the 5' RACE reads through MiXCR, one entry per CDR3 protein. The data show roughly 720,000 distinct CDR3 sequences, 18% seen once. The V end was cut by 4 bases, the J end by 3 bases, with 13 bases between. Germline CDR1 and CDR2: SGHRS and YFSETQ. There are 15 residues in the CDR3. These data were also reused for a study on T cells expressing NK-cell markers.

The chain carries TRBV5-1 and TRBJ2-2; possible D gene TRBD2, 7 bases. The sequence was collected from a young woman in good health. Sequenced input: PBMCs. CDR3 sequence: CASSKGGADTGELFF. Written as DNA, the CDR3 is TGCGCCAGCAGCAAGGGGGGGGCCGACACCGGGGAGCTGTTTTTT. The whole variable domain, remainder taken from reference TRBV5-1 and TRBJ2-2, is KAGVTQTPRYLIKTRGQQVTLSCSPISGHRSVSWYQQTPGQGLQFLFEYFSETQRNKGNFPGRFSGRQFSNSRSEMNVSTLELGDSALYLCASSKGGADTGELFFGEGSRLTVL.